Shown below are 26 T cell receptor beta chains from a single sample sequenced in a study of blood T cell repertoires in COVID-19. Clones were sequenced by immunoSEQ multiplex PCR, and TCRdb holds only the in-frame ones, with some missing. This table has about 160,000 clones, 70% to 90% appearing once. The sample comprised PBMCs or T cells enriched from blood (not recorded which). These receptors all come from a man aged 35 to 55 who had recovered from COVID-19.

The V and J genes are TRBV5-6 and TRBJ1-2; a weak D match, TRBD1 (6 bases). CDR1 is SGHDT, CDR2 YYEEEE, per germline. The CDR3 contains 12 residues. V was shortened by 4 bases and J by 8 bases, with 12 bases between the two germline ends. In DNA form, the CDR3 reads TGTGCCAGCAGCCGGGGGGCTGGGGGCTACACCTTC. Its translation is CASSRGAGGYTF.

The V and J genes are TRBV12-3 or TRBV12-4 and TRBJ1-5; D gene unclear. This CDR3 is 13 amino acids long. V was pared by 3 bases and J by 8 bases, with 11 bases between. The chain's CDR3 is CASSLSGFEPQHF. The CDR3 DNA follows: TGTGCCAGCAGTTTGTCGGGGTTTGAGCCCCAGCATTTT.

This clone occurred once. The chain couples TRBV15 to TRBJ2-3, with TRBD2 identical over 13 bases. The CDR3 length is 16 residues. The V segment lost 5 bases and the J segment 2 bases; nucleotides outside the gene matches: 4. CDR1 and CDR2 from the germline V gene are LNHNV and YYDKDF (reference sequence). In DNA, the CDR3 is TGTGCCACCAGCGGGACTAGCGGGGCGTACACAGATACGCAGTATTTT. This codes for CATSGTSGAYTDTQYF.

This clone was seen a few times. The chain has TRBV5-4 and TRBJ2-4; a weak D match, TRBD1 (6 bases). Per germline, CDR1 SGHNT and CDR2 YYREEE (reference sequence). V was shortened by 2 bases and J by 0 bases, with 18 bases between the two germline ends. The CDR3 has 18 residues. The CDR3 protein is CASSLGQGFFGAKNIQYF. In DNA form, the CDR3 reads TGTGCCAGCAGCTTAGGCCAGGGGTTCTTTGGAGCCAAAAACATTCAGTACTTC.

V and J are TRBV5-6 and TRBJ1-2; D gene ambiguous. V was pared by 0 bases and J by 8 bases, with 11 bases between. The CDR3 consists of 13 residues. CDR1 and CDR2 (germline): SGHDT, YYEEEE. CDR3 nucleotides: TGTGCCAGCAGCTTGGGGCAGGCACGAGGCTACACCTTC. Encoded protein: CASSLGQARGYTF.

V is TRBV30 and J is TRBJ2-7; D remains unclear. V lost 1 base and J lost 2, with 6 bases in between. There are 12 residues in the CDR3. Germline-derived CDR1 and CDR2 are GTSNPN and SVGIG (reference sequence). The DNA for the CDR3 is TGTGCCTGGAGTGACGAGACCTACGAGCAGTACGTC. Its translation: CAWSDETYEQYV.

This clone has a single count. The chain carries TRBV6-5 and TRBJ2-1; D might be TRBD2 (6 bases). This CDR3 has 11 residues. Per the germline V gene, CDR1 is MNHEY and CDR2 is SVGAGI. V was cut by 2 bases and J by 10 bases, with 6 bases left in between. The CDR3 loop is CASSYSGEQFF. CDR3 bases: TGTGCCAGCAGTTACAGCGGGGAGCAGTTCTTC.

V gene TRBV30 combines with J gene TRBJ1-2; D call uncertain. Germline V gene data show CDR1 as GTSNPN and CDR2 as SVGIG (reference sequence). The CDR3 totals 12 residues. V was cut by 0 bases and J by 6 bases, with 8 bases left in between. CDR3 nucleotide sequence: TGTGCCTGGAGTGTTGCACAGAATGGCTACACCTTC. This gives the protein CAWSVAQNGYTF.

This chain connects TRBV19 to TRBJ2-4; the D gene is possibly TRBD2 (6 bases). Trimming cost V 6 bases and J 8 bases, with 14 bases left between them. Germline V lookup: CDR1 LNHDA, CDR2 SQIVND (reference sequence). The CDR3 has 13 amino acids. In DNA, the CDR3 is TGTGCCAGTAGCATCATAGGAGGGGACATTCAGTACTTC. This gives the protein CASSIIGGDIQYF.

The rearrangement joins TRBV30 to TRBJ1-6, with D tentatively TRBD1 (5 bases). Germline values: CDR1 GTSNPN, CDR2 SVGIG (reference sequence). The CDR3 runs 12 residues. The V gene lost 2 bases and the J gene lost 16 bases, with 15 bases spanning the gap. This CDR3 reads CAWSTTVAGLHF. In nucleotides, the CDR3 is TGTGCCTGGAGTACCACCGTCGCAGGGCTCCACTTT.

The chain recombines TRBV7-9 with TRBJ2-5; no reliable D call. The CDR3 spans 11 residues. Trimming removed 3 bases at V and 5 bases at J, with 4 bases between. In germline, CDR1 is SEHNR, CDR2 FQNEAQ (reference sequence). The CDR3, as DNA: TGTGCCAGCAGCTTCGTGGAGACCCAGTACTTC. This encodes CASSFVETQYF.

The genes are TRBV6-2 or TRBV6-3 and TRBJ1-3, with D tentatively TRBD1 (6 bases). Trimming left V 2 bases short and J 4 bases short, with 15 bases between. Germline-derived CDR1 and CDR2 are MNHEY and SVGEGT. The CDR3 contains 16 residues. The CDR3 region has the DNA TGTGCCAGCAGTTACGGAAGGACAGTTGACGGAAACACCATATATTTT. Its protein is CASSYGRTVDGNTIYF.

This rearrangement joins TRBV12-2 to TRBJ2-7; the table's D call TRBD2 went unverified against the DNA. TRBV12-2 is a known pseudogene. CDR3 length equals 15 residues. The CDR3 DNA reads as TGTGCAAGTCGCTTAGATCGTAGGAGTGGCTACGAGCAGTACTTC. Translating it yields CASRLDRRSGYEQYF.

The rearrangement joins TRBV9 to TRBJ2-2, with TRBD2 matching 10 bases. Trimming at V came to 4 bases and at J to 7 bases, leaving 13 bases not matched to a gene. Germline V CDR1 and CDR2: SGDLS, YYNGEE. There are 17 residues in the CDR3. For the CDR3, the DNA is TGTGCCAGCAGCAATCCTGGGACTAGCGACGGGATCGGGGAGCTGTTTTTT. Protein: CASSNPGTSDGIGELFF.

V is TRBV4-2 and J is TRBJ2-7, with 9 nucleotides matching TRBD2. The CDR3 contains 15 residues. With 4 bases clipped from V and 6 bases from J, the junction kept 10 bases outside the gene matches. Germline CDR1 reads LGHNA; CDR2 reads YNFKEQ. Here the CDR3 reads CASSRAGTSSLEQYF. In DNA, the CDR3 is TGTGCCAGCAGCCGAGCCGGGACTAGCTCTCTCGAGCAGTACTTC.

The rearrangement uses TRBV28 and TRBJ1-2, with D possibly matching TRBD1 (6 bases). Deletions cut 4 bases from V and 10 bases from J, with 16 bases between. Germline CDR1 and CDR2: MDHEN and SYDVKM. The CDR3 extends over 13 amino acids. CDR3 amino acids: CASSSQGRHDYTF. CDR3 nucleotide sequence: TGTGCCAGCAGTTCCCAGGGGCGGCACGACTACACCTTC.

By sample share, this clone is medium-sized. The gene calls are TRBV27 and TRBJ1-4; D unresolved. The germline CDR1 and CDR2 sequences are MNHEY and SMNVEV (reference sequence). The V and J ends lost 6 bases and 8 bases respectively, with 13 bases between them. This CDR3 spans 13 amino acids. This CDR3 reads CASRILRGEKLFF. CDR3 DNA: TGTGCCAGCAGAATTCTCCGAGGGGAAAAACTGTTTTTT.

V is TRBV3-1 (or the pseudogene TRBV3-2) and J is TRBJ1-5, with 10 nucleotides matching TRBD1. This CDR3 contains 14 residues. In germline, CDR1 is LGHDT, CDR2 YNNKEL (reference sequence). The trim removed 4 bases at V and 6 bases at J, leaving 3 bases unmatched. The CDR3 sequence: CASSPGTGVQPQHF. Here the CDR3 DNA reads TGTGCCAGCAGCCCGGGGACAGGGGTTCAGCCCCAGCATTTT.

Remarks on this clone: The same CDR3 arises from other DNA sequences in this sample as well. The CDR3 loop reads CASSTQGNTEAFF. DNA of the CDR3: TGTGCCAGCAGTACACAGGGGAACACTGAAGCTTTCTTT. The V call is TRBV6-5, the J call TRBJ1-1, with D maybe TRBD1 (6 bases). The CDR3 runs to 13 residues. Germline-derived CDR1 and CDR2 are MNHEY and SVGAGI. The V gene lost 5 bases and the J gene lost 1 base, with 8 bases spanning the gap.

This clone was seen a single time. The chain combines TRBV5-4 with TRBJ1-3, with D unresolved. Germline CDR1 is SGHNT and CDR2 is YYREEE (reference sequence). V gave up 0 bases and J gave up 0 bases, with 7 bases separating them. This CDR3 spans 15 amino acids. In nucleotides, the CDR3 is TGTGCCAGCAGCTTGGCCGGGTCCTCTGGAAACACCATATATTTT. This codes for CASSLAGSSGNTIYF.

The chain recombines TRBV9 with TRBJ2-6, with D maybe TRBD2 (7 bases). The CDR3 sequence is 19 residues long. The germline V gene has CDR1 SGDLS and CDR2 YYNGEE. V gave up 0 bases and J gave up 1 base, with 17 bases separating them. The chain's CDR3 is CASSVEVGGRWSGANVLTF. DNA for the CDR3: TGTGCCAGCAGCGTAGAAGTCGGGGGGCGCTGGTCTGGGGCCAACGTCCTGACTTTC. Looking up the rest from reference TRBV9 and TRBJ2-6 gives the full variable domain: DSGVTQTPKHLITATGQRVTLRCSPRSGDLSVYWYQQSLDQGLQFLIQYYNGEERAKGNILERFSAQQFPDLHSELNLSSLELGDSALYFCASSVEVGGRWSGANVLTFGAGSRLTVL.

The DNA for the CDR3 is TGTGCCAGCAGCGGCTCTTCATCCGGAAACACCATATATTTT. The encoded protein is CASSGSSSGNTIYF. V usage is TRBV3-1 (or the pseudogene TRBV3-2) and J usage is TRBJ1-3; D gene ambiguous. CDR3 length: 14 residues. Germline V gives CDR1 LGHDT, CDR2 YNNKEL (reference sequence). The V gene lost 5 bases and the J gene lost 4 bases, with 12 bases spanning the gap.

The chain's CDR3 is CASSLDDNRAPSGYTF. The DNA of the CDR3 is TGCGCCAGCAGCTTGGATGACAACAGGGCCCCAAGCGGCTACACCTTC. The chain joins TRBV5-1 to TRBJ1-2; possibly TRBD1 for D (6 bases). Looked up from germline, CDR1 is SGHRS and CDR2 is YFSETQ. Trimming took off 0 bases at V and 8 bases at J, with 20 bases between the two ends. The CDR3 totals 16 residues.

CDR3 sequence: CASSLSGNEKLFF. CDR3 DNA sequence: TGCGCCAGCAGCTTGAGCGGGAATGAAAAACTGTTTTTT. V usage is TRBV5-1 and J usage is TRBJ1-4; D not resolved. The CDR3 consists of 13 residues. The V gene lost 1 base and the J gene lost 5 bases, with 6 bases spanning the gap. The germline CDR1 and CDR2 sequences are SGHRS and YFSETQ.

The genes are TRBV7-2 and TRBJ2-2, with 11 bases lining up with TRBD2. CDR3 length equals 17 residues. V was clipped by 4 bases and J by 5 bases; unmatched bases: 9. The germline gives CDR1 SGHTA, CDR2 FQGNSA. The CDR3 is CASSYGLAGLKTGELFF. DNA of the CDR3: TGTGCCAGCAGCTACGGACTAGCGGGTCTAAAGACCGGGGAGCTGTTTTTT.

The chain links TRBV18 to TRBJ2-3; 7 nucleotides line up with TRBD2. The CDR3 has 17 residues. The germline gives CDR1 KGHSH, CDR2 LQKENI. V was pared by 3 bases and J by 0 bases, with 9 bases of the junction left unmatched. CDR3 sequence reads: CASSPTSASPSTDTQYF. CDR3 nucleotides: TGTGCCAGCTCACCCACTAGCGCCAGCCCGAGCACAGATACGCAGTATTTT.